This T cell receptor beta chain was observed in a study of T cells in tuberculosis (dated by TCRdb to between 2018 and 2020). Background on the whole study: In the study, CD1B tetramers and high-throughput TCR immunosequencing were combined to characterize T cells specific for the mycobacterial lipid antigen glucose monomycolate (GMM). In a South African clinical cohort, IGRA-negative adolescents, IGRA-positive adolescents with latent tuberculosis and adults with active tuberculosis were compared, with fewer than eleven people in each group. Active tuberculosis patient PBMC were archived before or within 7 days of starting standard anti-tuberculosis treatment.

The time point label for this specimen denotes: new active TB diagnosis, blood taken before or within 7 days of starting treatment. The active tuberculosis patients were newly diagnosed, HIV-seronegative South African adults aged 18 years or older. Active tuberculosis was confirmed by positive sputum smear microscopy and/or positive M. tuberculosis culture. Immunosequencing of unsorted cryopreserved PBMC covered, on average, approximately 100,000 T cells per clinical donor. TCR libraries were generated with the immunoSEQ multiplex PCR assay, using TCR-beta and/or TCR-alpha/delta assays for each sample. Amplified TCR libraries were sequenced on the Illumina high-throughput platform. The source study handled its data this way. Clustering and dimensionality reduction were performed using pairwise TCRdist distances among GMM-specific receptors from ex vivo sorted or in vitro expanded T cells. Each clinical repertoire was scored by mean NN-distance, the average TCRdist to the nearest 10% of tetramer-positive reference sequences. To compute GEM TCR motif frequency, the fraction of unique TCRs matching known GEM sequences by V/J usage and CDR3 length was calculated. Linear discriminant analysis with leave-one-out cross-validation, implemented in scikit-learn, was used to classify active tuberculosis. TCRdb holds this immuneACCESS table with in-frame rearrangements only. Some clones are missing; in checked studies, unresolved V genes explain under half, and the rest has no known cause. D and trimming come from the DNA, and the V and J calls and clone size come from that table. This sample is represented by under 30,000 clones; 90% to 95% of them were singletons. Together, the top ten hold around 7% of the sample.

In the case of this clone: Which antigen it targets is not known. No much larger clone exists at a distance of one base, and base qualities are not known.

The germline V gene (reference sequence) provides CDR1 WNHNN and CDR2 SYGVQD. V drops 3 bases and J drops 1 base, leaving 15 bases in between. The CDR3, cysteine through phenylalanine, is 16 amino acids long. Only the CDR3 DNA is retained, 48 bases long and in frame from the first base. Findings and caveats that apply to the study as a whole: The smaller NN-distances were partly driven by shorter CDR3-alpha lengths in active tuberculosis patients, and the difference for TCR-beta did not reach statistical significance. With the diverse GMM-specific repertoire as input, a classifier achieved around 90% accuracy (AUROC about 0.93), whereas GEM motif frequencies as input gave roughly 70% accuracy. Compared with IGRA-negative controls, TCR-alpha repertoires from active tuberculosis had smaller mean NN-distances to GMM-specific TCRs, which suggests clonal expansion of these TCRs. Clinical samples were chosen by availability of cryopreserved specimens, and active tuberculosis cases were adults while controls were adolescents.

The source is an adult with tuberculosis. The source material was PBMCs, sampled at tuberculosis diagnosis. The rearranged chain carries TRBV10-1 and TRBJ1-1; a tentative D call is TRBD1 (6 bases match). The DNA sequence is as follows: TGCGCCAGCAGTGACAGGGGAAGACCAGGGAACACTGAAGCTTTCTTT. Its coded protein is CASSDRGRPGNTEAFF.